The 21 T cell receptor beta chains below were found in one sample sequenced in a study of CD8 T cells in Susac syndrome (dated by TCRdb to the late 2010s). The library was generated by the immunoSEQ multiplex PCR assay. RNA was extracted using the RNeasy kit, and about 0.5 to 1 ug of the RNA was reverse transcribed with random hexamers. TCRdb itself trimmed the public reads at Q25 with fastp, ran MiXCR and retained productive beta chains. Records with the same CDR3 protein are collapsed into one entry carrying the most frequent genes and DNA. The sample has fewer than 80,000 distinct CDR3 sequences on record, approximately 94% of them singletons. The top ten clones comprise 0.56% of the sample. The sequencing sample was made of CD8+ T cells from PBMCs. All receptors derive from a human donor with multiple sclerosis.

The rearrangement links TRBV28 to TRBJ2-7; 8 nucleotides match TRBD1. Looked up from germline, CDR1 is MDHEN and CDR2 is SYDVKM. The CDR3 length is 14 residues. Trimming removed 8 bases from V and 6 bases from J; junction bases left unmatched: 12. CDR3 in amino acids: CASFTGTGRGEQYF. As DNA, the CDR3 is TGTGCCAGCTTCACTGGGACAGGACGTGGCGAGCAGTACTTC.

This clonotype was detected only a few times. V gene TRBV18 combines with J gene TRBJ2-7; D gene ambiguous. The CDR3 length is 13 residues. Germline-derived CDR1 and CDR2 are KGHSH and LQKENI. V was pared by 3 bases and J by 2 bases, with 8 bases between. The CDR3 here is CASSPDSAYEQYF. DNA for the CDR3: TGTGCCAGCTCACCCGACTCTGCCTACGAGCAGTACTTC.

The chain employs TRBV3-1 and TRBJ2-5; 7 bases match TRBD2. J gave up 4 bases and V 3 bases, and 8 bases lay outside the gene matches. The CDR3 is made up of 15 amino acids. Germline CDR1 reads LGHDT; CDR2 reads YNNKEL (reference sequence). CDR3 region: CASSHPAGLLETQYF. The DNA for the CDR3 is TGTGCCAGCAGCCACCCAGCGGGATTGTTAGAGACCCAGTACTTC.

V and J are TRBV2 and TRBJ2-1, with 8 nucleotides matching TRBD1. The CDR3 length is 13 residues. Germline CDR1 SNHLY, CDR2 FYNNEI. The CDR3 protein is CALRDRPYNEQFF. CDR3 DNA: TGTGCTTTACGGGACAGGCCCTACAATGAGCAGTTCTTC.

The gene calls are TRBV4-1 and TRBJ2-7, with D possibly TRBD2 on 6 matching bases. The CDR3 contains 15 residues. V was trimmed by 1 base and J by 0 bases, leaving 10 bases between them. Germline lookup yields CDR1 MGHRA and CDR2 YSYEKL. The CDR3 DNA follows: TGCGCCAGCAGCCAAGGGGCTAGCGACTCCTACGAGCAGTACTTC. As protein: CASSQGASDSYEQYF.

V and J are TRBV5-6 and TRBJ1-6, with a tentative D call TRBD1 (5 bases). The ends were cut back, 2 bases at V and 5 bases at J, with 11 bases in the middle. The germline V gene encodes CDR1 SGHDT and CDR2 YYEEEE. The CDR3 covers 15 residues. CDR3 coding DNA: TGTGCCAGCAGCTTTGTCGAGGGGAATAATTCACCCCTCCACTTT. Encoded protein: CASSFVEGNNSPLHF.

The rearrangement uses TRBV20-1 and TRBJ2-1, with 13 bases aligning to TRBD2. Looked up from germline, CDR1 is DFQATT and CDR2 is SNEGSKA (reference sequence). This CDR3 spans 15 amino acids. V shed 6 bases and J 4 bases; nucleotides not matched to a gene: 6. In DNA, the CDR3 is TGCAGTGCCACTGGGGGACTAGCGGGGTACAATGAGCAGTTCTTC. It translates to CSATGGLAGYNEQFF.

This rearrangement joins TRBV4-1 to TRBJ2-7; D uncertain. V lost 1 base and J lost 4, with 11 bases in between. This CDR3 comprises 14 residues. From germline, CDR1 is MGHRA and CDR2 YSYEKL. CDR3 sequence: CASSQARGWYEQYF. The CDR3 region has the DNA TGCGCCAGCAGCCAAGCAAGAGGTTGGTACGAGCAGTACTTC.

The chain joins TRBV6-5 to TRBJ2-7, with 12 bases aligning to TRBD1. The V gene's germline CDR1 is MNHEY and CDR2 SVGAGI. The V segment lost 2 bases and the J segment 6 bases; nucleotides outside the gene matches: 8. This CDR3 spans 16 amino acids. CDR3 bases: TGTGCCAGCAGTTACGGACCGGGACAGGGGGCGTCCGAGCAGTACTTC. Translating it yields CASSYGPGQGASEQYF.

This clonotype was observed a handful of times. DNA of the CDR3: TGTGCCAGCAGTTTGGAGAGCCAAAACACCTTC. Protein: CASSLESQNTF. The chain recombines TRBV28 with TRBJ1-2; D gene unclear. Germline assignment: CDR1 MDHEN and CDR2 SYDVKM. The CDR3 runs 11 residues. V lost 3 bases and J 12 bases, leaving 11 bases between the germline ends.

V and J are TRBV4-2 and TRBJ2-7, with TRBD2 matching 9 bases. V lost 1 base and J lost 4; bases outside the gene matches: 8. The CDR3 covers 16 residues. The germline V gene has CDR1 LGHNA and CDR2 YNFKEQ. CDR3 nucleotide sequence: TGTGCCAGCAGCCAAGTATCCAGCGGGGGGTCTTACGAGCAGTACTTC. The encoded protein is CASSQVSSGGSYEQYF.

The rearrangement links TRBV7-8 to TRBJ2-2; D gene unclear. The V gene's germline CDR1 is SGHVS and CDR2 FQNEAQ. This CDR3 region has 16 residues. Trimming pared 5 bases from V and 4 bases from J, leaving 17 bases between. Here the CDR3 reads CASSLRRIASTGELFF. As DNA, the CDR3 is TGTGCCAGCAGCCTTCGGCGGATCGCGTCCACCGGGGAGCTGTTTTTT.

The J gene is TRBJ2-5, the V gene TRBV6-1, with 11 bases lining up with TRBD2. The CDR3 length is 15 residues. V was pared by 5 bases and J by 5 bases, with 7 bases of the junction left unmatched. From germline, CDR1 is MNHNS and CDR2 SASEGT. CDR3 DNA sequence: TGTGCCAGCAGTACCGGGACTAGCGGTGGGGAGACCCAGTACTTC. It codes for CASSTGTSGGETQYF.

The rearrangement joins TRBV20-1 to TRBJ2-7, with a possible D match to TRBD2 (5 bases). CDR1 is DFQATT, CDR2 SNEGSKA, per germline (reference sequence). The CDR3 covers 14 residues. Trimming cost V 0 bases and J 5 bases, with 14 bases left between them. The CDR3 nucleotides are TGCAGTGCTAGAGATTCAGGTCCCGGGGACGAGCAGTACTTC. Its translation: CSARDSGPGDEQYF.

V is TRBV2 and J is TRBJ2-4, with 8 bases that match TRBD1. Germline V CDR1 and CDR2: SNHLY, FYNNEI. The junction had 7 bases not matched to a gene; V was cut back by 7 bases and J by 8 bases. This CDR3 is 13 amino acids long. CDR3 nucleotides: TGTGCCAGCACTCAGGGGGCTTCGGACATTCAGTACTTC. Protein sequence: CASTQGASDIQYF.

This chain links TRBV29-1 with TRBJ2-7, with TRBD1 matching over 7 bases. The J segment lost 0 bases and the V segment lost 5 bases, leaving 4 bases of the junction unmatched. CDR3 length: 13 amino acids. Germline-derived CDR1 and CDR2 are SQVTM and ANQGSEA. This CDR3 reads CSVMTGSSYEQYF. The CDR3 region has the DNA TGCAGCGTTATGACAGGGAGCTCCTACGAGCAGTACTTC.

The chain recombines TRBV7-9 with TRBJ2-7; 7 bases map to TRBD1. CDR3 length: 14 amino acids. V shed 0 bases, J shed 2 bases, and the junction held 1 base outside the gene matches. CDR1 and CDR2 (germline): SEHNR, FQNEAQ (reference sequence). CDR3 DNA sequence: TGTGCCAGCAGCTTAGCGGGACAGCCCTACGAGCAGTACTTC. This sequence encodes CASSLAGQPYEQYF.

The rearrangement uses TRBV6-2 or TRBV6-3 and TRBJ2-4, with D possibly TRBD1 on 6 matching bases. The germline V and J ends were trimmed by 1 base and 8 bases, with 9 bases remaining between them. The germline V gene encodes CDR1 MNHEY and CDR2 SVGEGT. This CDR3 is 13 amino acids long. CDR3 DNA sequence: TGTGCCAGCAGTTACTTCGCAGGGGACATTCAGTACTTC. Its translation is CASSYFAGDIQYF.

V usage is TRBV20-1 and J usage is TRBJ2-1; 8 nucleotides align to TRBD1. The V segment lost 6 bases and the J segment 2 bases; nucleotides outside the gene matches: 9. CDR1 is DFQATT, CDR2 SNEGSKA, per germline (reference sequence). CDR3 length: 15 residues. The CDR3 DNA sequence: TGCAGTGCAGCCTTGGACAGGGCTGCCTACAATGAGCAGTTCTTC. Translation gives CSAALDRAAYNEQFF.

The chain links TRBV29-1 to TRBJ1-2, with D perhaps TRBD1 (6 bases). The CDR3 length is 15 residues. Per germline, CDR1 SQVTM and CDR2 ANQGSEA. The V and J ends lost 1 base and 4 bases respectively, with 16 bases between them. The CDR3 bases are TGCAGCGTTGAAGTTTGGGACACAAGGAGCTATGGCTACACCTTC. Translating gives CSVEVWDTRSYGYTF. Based on the CDR3 plus reference TRBV29-1 and TRBJ1-2, the full variable domain is SAVISQKPSRDICQRGTSLTIQCQVDSQVTMMFWYRQQPGQSLTLIATANQGSEATYESGFVIDKFPISRPNLTFSTLTVSNMSPEDSSIYLCSVEVWDTRSYGYTFGSGTRLTVV.

The chain combines TRBV30 with TRBJ1-1; no reliable D call. This CDR3 has 11 residues. Germline CDR1 and CDR2: GTSNPN and SVGIG (reference sequence). CDR3 DNA sequence: TGTGCAAACGGGAGGAACACTGAAGCTTTCTTT. This gives the protein CANGRNTEAFF.